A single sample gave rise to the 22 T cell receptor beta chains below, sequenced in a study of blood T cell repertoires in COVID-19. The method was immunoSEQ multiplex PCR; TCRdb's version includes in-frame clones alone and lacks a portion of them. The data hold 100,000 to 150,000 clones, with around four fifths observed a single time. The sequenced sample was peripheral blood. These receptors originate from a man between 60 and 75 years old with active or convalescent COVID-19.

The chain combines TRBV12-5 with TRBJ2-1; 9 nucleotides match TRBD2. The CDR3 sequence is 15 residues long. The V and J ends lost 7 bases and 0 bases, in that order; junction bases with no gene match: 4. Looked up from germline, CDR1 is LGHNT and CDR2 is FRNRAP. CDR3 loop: CASALSGSSYNEQFF. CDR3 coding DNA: TGTGCTAGTGCTCTTAGCGGGAGCTCCTACAATGAGCAGTTCTTC.

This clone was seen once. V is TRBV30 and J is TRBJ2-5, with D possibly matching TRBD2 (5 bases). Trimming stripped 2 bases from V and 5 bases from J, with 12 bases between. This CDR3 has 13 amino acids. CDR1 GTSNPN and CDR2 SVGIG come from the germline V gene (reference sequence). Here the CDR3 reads CAWSTLARETQYF. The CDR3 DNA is TGTGCCTGGAGTACATTAGCGAGGGAGACCCAGTACTTC.

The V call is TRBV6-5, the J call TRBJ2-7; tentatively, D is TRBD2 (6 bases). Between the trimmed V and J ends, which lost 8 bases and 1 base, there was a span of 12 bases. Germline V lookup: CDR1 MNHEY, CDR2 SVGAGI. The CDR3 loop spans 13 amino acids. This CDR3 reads CASGARGSYEQYF. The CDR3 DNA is TGTGCCAGCGGGGCCCGGGGGTCCTACGAGCAGTACTTC.

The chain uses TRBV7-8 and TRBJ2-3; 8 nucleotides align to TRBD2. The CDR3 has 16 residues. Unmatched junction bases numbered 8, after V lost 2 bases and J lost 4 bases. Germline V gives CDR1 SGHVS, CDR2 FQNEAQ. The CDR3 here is CASSLLYGRDADTQYF. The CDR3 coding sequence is TGTGCCAGCAGCTTATTATACGGGAGGGATGCAGATACGCAGTATTTT.

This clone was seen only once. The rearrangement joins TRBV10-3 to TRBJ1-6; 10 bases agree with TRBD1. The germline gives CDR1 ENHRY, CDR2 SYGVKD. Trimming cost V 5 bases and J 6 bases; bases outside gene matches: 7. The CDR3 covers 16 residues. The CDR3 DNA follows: TGTGCCATCAGTTTGGGACAGGGGACCCCTAATTCACCCCTCCACTTT. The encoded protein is CAISLGQGTPNSPLHF.

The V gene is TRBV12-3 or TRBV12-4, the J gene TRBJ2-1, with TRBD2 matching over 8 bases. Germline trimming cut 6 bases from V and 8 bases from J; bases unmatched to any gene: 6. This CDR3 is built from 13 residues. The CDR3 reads CASRRTSNHEQFF. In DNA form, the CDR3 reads TGTGCCAGCAGACGGACTAGCAACCATGAGCAGTTCTTC.

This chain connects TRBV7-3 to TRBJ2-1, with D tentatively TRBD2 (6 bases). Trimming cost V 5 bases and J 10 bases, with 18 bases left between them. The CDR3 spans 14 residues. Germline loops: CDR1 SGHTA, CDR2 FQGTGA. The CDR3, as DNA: TGTGCCAGCAGCCTGATAGCGGACTGGGGGGAGCAGTTCTTC. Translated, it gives CASSLIADWGEQFF.

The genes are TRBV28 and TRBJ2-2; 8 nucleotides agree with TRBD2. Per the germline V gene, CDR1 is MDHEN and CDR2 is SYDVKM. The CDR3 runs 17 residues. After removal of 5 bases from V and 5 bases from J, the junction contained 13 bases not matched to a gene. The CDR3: CASSRTLAGGRTGELFF. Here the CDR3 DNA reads TGTGCCAGCAGTCGAACTCTAGCGGGCGGCAGGACCGGGGAGCTGTTTTTT.

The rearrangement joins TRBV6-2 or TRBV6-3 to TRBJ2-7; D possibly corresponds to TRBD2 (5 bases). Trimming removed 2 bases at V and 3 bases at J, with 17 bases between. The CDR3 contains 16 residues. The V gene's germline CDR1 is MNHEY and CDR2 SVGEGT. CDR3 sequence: CASSYGNVAQNYEQYF. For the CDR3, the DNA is TGTGCCAGCAGTTACGGTAATGTAGCGCAGAACTACGAGCAGTACTTC.

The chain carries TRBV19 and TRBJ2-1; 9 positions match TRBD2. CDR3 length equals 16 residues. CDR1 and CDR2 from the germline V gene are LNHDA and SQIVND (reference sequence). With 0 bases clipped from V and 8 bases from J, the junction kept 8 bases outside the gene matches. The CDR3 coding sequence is TGTGCCAGTAGTATAGATCGAGCGGGAGGCCGGGATGAGCAGTTCTTC. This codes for CASSIDRAGGRDEQFF.

The CDR3 bases are TGTGCCAGTAGGGGGGCCGGGGCAGAGACCCAGTACTTC. Translated: CASRGAGAETQYF. The chain joins TRBV19 to TRBJ2-5; possibly TRBD1 for D (6 bases). This CDR3 contains 13 residues. V lost 6 bases to trimming and J lost 4 bases, with 12 bases between them. From germline, CDR1 is LNHDA and CDR2 SQIVND (reference sequence). Drawing the rest from reference TRBV19 and TRBJ2-5, the complete variable domain is DGGITQSPKYLFRKEGQNVTLSCEQNLNHDAMYWYRQDPGQGLRLIYYSQIVNDFQKGDIAEGYSVSREKKESFPLTVTSAQKNPTAFYLCASRGAGAETQYFGPGTRLLVL.

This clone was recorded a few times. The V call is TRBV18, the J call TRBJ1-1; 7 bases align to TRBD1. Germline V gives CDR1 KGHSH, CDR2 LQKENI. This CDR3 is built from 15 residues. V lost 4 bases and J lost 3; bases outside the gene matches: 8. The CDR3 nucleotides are TGTGCCAGCTCACTCGGGGGACAGAGAGACACTGAAGCTTTCTTT. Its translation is CASSLGGQRDTEAFF.

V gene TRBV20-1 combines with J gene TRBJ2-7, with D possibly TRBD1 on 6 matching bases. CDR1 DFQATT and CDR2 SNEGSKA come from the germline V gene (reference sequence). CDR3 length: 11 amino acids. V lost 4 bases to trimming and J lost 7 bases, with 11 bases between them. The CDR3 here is CSATGVGEQYF. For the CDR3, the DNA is TGCAGTGCTACAGGGGTCGGAGAGCAGTACTTC.

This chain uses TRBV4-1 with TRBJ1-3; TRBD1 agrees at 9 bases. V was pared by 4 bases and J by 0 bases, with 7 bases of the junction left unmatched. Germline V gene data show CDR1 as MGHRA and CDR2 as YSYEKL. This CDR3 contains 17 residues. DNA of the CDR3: TGCGCCAGCAGCCGCCAACAGGGGGCGAACTCTGGAAACACCATATATTTT. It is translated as CASSRQQGANSGNTIYF.

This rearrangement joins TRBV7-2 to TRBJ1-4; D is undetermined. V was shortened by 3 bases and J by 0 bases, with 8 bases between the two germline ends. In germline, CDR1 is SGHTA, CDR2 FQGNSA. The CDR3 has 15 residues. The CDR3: CASSLIPATNEKLFF. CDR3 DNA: TGTGCCAGCAGCTTGATCCCGGCAACTAATGAAAAACTGTTTTTT.

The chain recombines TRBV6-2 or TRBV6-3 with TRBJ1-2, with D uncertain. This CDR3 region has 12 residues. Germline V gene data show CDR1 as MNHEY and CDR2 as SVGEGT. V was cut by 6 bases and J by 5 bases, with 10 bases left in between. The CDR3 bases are TGTGCCAGCAGCGGCCGGGAGTATGGCTACACCTTC. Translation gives CASSGREYGYTF.

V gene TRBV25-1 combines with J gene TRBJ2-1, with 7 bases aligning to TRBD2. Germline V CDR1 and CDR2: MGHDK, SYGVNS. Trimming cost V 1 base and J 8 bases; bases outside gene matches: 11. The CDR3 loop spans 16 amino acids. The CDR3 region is CASSESLEFSGYEQFF. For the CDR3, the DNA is TGTGCCAGCAGTGAATCCCTAGAGTTTAGCGGGTATGAGCAGTTCTTC.

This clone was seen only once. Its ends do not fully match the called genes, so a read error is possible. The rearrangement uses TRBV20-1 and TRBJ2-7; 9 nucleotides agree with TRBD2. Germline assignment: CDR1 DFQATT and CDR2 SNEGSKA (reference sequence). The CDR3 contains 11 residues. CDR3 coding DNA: TGCAGTGTTCTGCTGCAGGGACTAGCCATTTTC. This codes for CSVLLQGLAIF.

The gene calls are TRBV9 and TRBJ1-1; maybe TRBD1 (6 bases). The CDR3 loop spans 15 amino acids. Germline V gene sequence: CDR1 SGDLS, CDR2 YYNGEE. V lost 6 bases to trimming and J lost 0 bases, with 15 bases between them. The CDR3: CASTRRTALNTEAFF. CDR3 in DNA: TGTGCCAGCACCCGACGGACAGCTCTGAACACTGAAGCTTTCTTT.

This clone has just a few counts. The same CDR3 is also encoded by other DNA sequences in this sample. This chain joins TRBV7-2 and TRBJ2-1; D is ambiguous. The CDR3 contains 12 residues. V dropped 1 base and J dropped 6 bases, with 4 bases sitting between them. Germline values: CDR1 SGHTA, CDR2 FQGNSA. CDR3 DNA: TGTGCCAGCAGCTTAGATATCAATGAGCAGTTCTTC. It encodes CASSLDINEQFF.

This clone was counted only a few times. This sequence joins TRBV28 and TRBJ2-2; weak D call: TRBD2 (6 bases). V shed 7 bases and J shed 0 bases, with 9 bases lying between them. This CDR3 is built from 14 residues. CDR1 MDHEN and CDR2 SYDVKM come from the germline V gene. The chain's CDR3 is CASTGLPNTGELFF. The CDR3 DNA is TGTGCCAGCACGGGACTTCCGAACACCGGGGAGCTGTTTTTT.

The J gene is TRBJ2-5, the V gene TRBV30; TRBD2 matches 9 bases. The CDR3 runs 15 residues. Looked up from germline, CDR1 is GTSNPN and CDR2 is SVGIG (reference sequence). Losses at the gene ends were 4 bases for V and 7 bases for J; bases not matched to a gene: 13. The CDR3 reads CAWKVIKTRGGTQYF. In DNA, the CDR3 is TGTGCCTGGAAGGTCATAAAGACGCGGGGGGGGACCCAGTACTTC.